The T cell receptor beta chain described here comes from a study of blood T cell repertoires in COVID-19. Profiled with immunoSEQ multiplex PCR; TCRdb holds only in-frame clones, not every one. The table includes about 110,000 clones, over 75% detected once. Germline CDR1 reads SGHKS; CDR2 reads YYEKEE (reference sequence). The length of the CDR3 is 15 residues. V lost 2 bases to trimming and J lost 4 bases; unmatched junction nucleotides: 7. This clonotype originated in a human donor in a cohort sampled during active COVID-19. The sequenced sample was peripheral blood. The gene calls are TRBV5-5 and TRBJ1-2, with 8 bases matching TRBD1. The DNA for the CDR3 is TGTGCCAGCAGCTTTGGACAGGGTTGGCGCTATGGCTACACCTTC. It is translated as CASSFGQGWRYGYTF.